A single sample is the source of the 25 T cell receptor beta chains below, sequenced in a study of human T cells and chemical hapten exposure. Regarding time point: patch test 2, 6 weeks after DPC sensitization. Treatment denoted: therapeutic diphenylcyclopropenone sensitization with weekly scalp DPC. One entry per CDR3 protein results from TCRdb running MiXCR on the RACE reads. The data contain some 100,000 distinct CDR3 sequences, approximately 8.8% of them seen just once; the ten biggest clones take up 3.1%. Sequencing used whole blood, obtained in connection with sensitization to the hapten diphenylcyclopropenone (DPC). The source of these receptors is a woman between 35 and 50 years old with alopecia areata. Some clones in this sample may be carry-over from other donors' samples.

This clonotype occurred many times. The chain uses TRBV6-2 or TRBV6-3 and TRBJ1-3, with D possibly matching TRBD1 (5 bases). Per the germline V gene, CDR1 is MNHEY and CDR2 is SVGEGT. The CDR3 has 15 residues. The V and J ends lost 6 bases and 2 bases respectively, with 14 bases between them. The CDR3 spells CASRPSGGAGNTIYF. The CDR3 nucleotides read TGTGCCAGCAGACCTTCAGGAGGGGCTGGAAACACCATATATTTT.

This clonotype was observed a few times. The chain is built from TRBV9 and TRBJ1-3; TRBD1 matches at 7 bases. This CDR3 has 14 residues. Trimming took 0 bases from V and 6 from J; bases not matched to a gene: 3. Germline values: CDR1 SGDLS, CDR2 YYNGEE. The CDR3 coding sequence is TGTGCCAGCAGCGTAGGGACAGGAGAAAACACCATATATTTT. Its protein product is CASSVGTGENTIYF.

This clonotype was counted only a few times. V is TRBV20-1 and J is TRBJ2-7; 9 positions agree with TRBD1. The length of the CDR3 is 14 residues. CDR1 and CDR2 (germline): DFQATT, SNEGSKA (reference sequence). The J segment lost 1 base and the V segment lost 3 bases, leaving 4 bases of the junction unmatched. In DNA form, the CDR3 reads TGCAGTGCTAGTGGGACAGGGACTTCCTACGAGCAGTACTTC. Protein product: CSASGTGTSYEQYF.

V is TRBV20-1 and J is TRBJ1-5, with no clear D. Germline V CDR1 and CDR2: DFQATT, SNEGSKA (reference sequence). The CDR3 totals 15 residues. V was pared by 6 bases and J by 4 bases, with 19 bases between. CDR3 nucleotides: TGCAGTGCCCCGACGAATCCTGGAAATAATCAGCCCCAGCATTTT. The encoded protein is CSAPTNPGNNQPQHF.

The rearrangement links TRBV4-2 to TRBJ1-5, with a tentative D call TRBD1 (5 bases). V was trimmed by 0 bases and J by 7 bases, leaving 13 bases between them. The germline gives CDR1 LGHNA, CDR2 YNFKEQ. The CDR3 loop spans 15 amino acids. In DNA form, the CDR3 reads TGTGCCAGCAGCCAAGACGTTGCAGGGAGGCAGCCCCAGCATTTT. Protein: CASSQDVAGRQPQHF.

About this clonotype: With a much larger clone just one base away, this may be a read error. The chain is built from TRBV4-2 and TRBJ1-1, with 10 bases identical to TRBD1. Germline values: CDR1 LGHNA, CDR2 YNFKEQ. The CDR3 is 16 residues long. CDR3 residues: CARSQPDRGLGTEAFF. The CDR3 region has the DNA TGTGCCCGCAGCCAGCCAGACAGGGGGCTGGGCACTGAAGCTTTCTTT.

This clonotype was counted between two and nine times. V usage is TRBV2 and J usage is TRBJ2-7, with D possibly matching TRBD1 (5 bases). V was trimmed by 4 bases and J by 0 bases, leaving 19 bases between them. This CDR3 has 17 residues. Per the germline V gene, CDR1 is SNHLY and CDR2 is FYNNEI. CDR3 protein: CASSGKQANPVSYEQYF. The CDR3 bases are TGTGCCAGCAGTGGGAAACAGGCTAACCCCGTCTCCTACGAGCAGTACTTC.

This clonotype was counted many times. The J gene is TRBJ1-6, the V gene TRBV28, with 10 bases lining up with TRBD1. The CDR3 is made up of 14 amino acids. The V gene end was trimmed by 5 bases and the J gene end by 8 bases; junction bases not matched to a gene: 3. Germline lookup yields CDR1 MDHEN and CDR2 SYDVKM. The CDR3 DNA reads as TGTGCCAGCAGTGTGGACAGGGGGTATTCACCCCTCCACTTT. Encoded protein: CASSVDRGYSPLHF.

This clonotype was seen repeatedly, ten times or more. This chain uses TRBV10-2 with TRBJ1-1, with D perhaps matching TRBD1 (5 bases). The germline CDR1 and CDR2 sequences are WSHSY and SAAADI. Trimming cost V 8 bases and J 5 bases, with 15 bases left between them. This CDR3 has 13 residues. CDR3 sequence: CASSRGGGTEAFF. CDR3 DNA sequence: TGCGCCAGCTCCCGAGGCGGGGGGACTGAAGCTTTCTTT.

There are many counts of this clonotype. The chain combines TRBV18 with TRBJ2-7, with 7 bases matching TRBD1. Germline-derived CDR1 and CDR2 are KGHSH and LQKENI. This CDR3 has 18 amino acids. After removal of 5 bases from V and 0 bases from J, the junction contained 16 bases not matched to a gene. The CDR3 reads CASSSNSRGGSDSYEQYF. CDR3 DNA sequence: TGTGCCAGCTCATCGAATTCAAGAGGGGGCTCTGACTCCTACGAGCAGTACTTC.

This clonotype was detected only a few times. The chain recombines TRBV30 with TRBJ1-2; 8 nucleotides match TRBD1. The length of the CDR3 is 13 residues. CDR1 and CDR2 from the germline V gene are GTSNPN and SVGIG (reference sequence). J lost 3 bases, V lost 4 bases, and 4 bases had no gene match. The CDR3 region is CAWTDRDDYGYTF. CDR3 nucleotides: TGTGCCTGGACGGACAGGGATGACTATGGCTACACCTTC. Together with reference TRBV30 and TRBJ1-2, the CDR3 gives the full variable domain: SQTIHQWPATLVQPVGSPLSLECTVEGTSNPNLYWYRQAAGRGLQLLFYSVGIGQISSEVPQNLSASRPQDRQFILSSKKLLLSDSGFYLCAWTDRDDYGYTFGSGTRLTVV.

This rearrangement joins TRBV18 to TRBJ2-5; TRBD1 aligns across 8 bases. The germline CDR1 and CDR2 sequences are KGHSH and LQKENI. The CDR3 spans 16 residues. V gave up 3 bases and J gave up 2 bases; unmatched junction bases: 8. This CDR3 is CASSPAARGRQETQYF. CDR3 coding DNA: TGTGCCAGCTCACCGGCGGCCAGGGGGCGTCAAGAGACCCAGTACTTC.

This clonotype was counted between two and nine times. The chain carries TRBV21-1 and TRBJ2-2. TRBV21-1 counts as a pseudogene. This CDR3 is 13 amino acids long. CDR3 region: CASSNADTGELFF. In nucleotides, the CDR3 is TGTGCCAGCAGCAACGCCGACACCGGGGAGCTGTTTTTT.

This clonotype was observed at least ten times. The J gene is TRBJ2-1, the V gene TRBV6-2 or TRBV6-3; D possibly corresponds to TRBD2 (7 bases). This CDR3 has 11 amino acids. Trimming left V 8 bases short and J 9 bases short, with 11 bases between. In germline, CDR1 is MNHEY, CDR2 SVGEGT. CDR3 region: CASRGGPEQFF. CDR3 in DNA: TGTGCCAGCCGCGGGGGCCCTGAGCAGTTCTTC.

The chain combines TRBV27 with TRBJ1-5; D remains ambiguous. Trimming removed 6 bases at V and 1 base at J, with 13 bases between. The CDR3 has 15 amino acids. Looked up from germline, CDR1 is MNHEY and CDR2 is SMNVEV (reference sequence). CDR3: CASRTRTSSNQPQHF. The CDR3 region has the DNA TGTGCCAGCAGAACGAGGACGTCGAGCAATCAGCCCCAGCATTTT.

At least ten counts were recorded for this clonotype. V usage is TRBV4-1 and J usage is TRBJ2-5; D call uncertain. The germline CDR1 and CDR2 sequences are MGHRA and YSYEKL. Trimming stripped 1 base from V and 7 bases from J, with 19 bases between. The CDR3 totals 16 residues. CDR3 region: CASSQVDLFIYGTQYF. In nucleotides, the CDR3 is TGCGCCAGCAGCCAAGTGGACCTTTTTATATATGGGACCCAGTACTTC.

This clonotype was seen ten or more times. The V call is TRBV2, the J call TRBJ2-7, with 8 bases fitting TRBD2. Germline assignment: CDR1 SNHLY and CDR2 FYNNEI. This CDR3 has 16 residues. V dropped 8 bases and J dropped 4; count of bases not matched to a gene: 16. Written as DNA, the CDR3 is TGTGCCAGCTTCGGGGGGGGGCCGGTTGTTCGTTACGAGCAGTACTTC. Protein: CASFGGGPVVRYEQYF. The complete variable domain, with remaining parts taken from reference TRBV2 and TRBJ2-7, reads EPEVTQTPSHQVTQMGQEVILRCVPISNHLYFYWYRQILGQKVEFLVSFYNNEISEKSEIFDDQFSVERPDGSNFTLKIRSTKLEDSAMYFCASFGGGPVVRYEQYFGPGTRLTVT.

This clonotype was detected many times. This chain joins TRBV6-6 and TRBJ2-6; 7 bases line up with TRBD2. CDR1 is MNHNY and CDR2 is SVGAGI in the germline V gene (reference sequence). The CDR3 covers 13 residues. V shed 11 bases and J 1 base; nucleotides not matched to a gene: 2. CDR3 in DNA: TGTGCCCTGGGGGGGTCTGGGGCCAACGTCCTGACTTTC. Translating gives CALGGSGANVLTF.

This clonotype was seen ten or more times. The chain combines TRBV5-1 with TRBJ2-7; the match to TRBD1 covers 9 bases. Losses at the gene ends were 3 bases for V and 7 bases for J; bases not matched to a gene: 8. The CDR3 covers 14 residues. Germline V gene data show CDR1 as SGHRS and CDR2 as YFSETQ. The CDR3 DNA reads TGCGCCAGCAGCTCATCGGGACAGGGAAATGAGCAGTACTTC. This translates into CASSSSGQGNEQYF.

The rearrangement uses TRBV28 and TRBJ1-2; D is ambiguous. The CDR3 has 11 amino acids. CDR1 is MDHEN and CDR2 is SYDVKM in the germline V gene. Trimming took off 3 bases at V and 8 bases at J, with 7 bases between the two ends. CDR3 nucleotide sequence: TGTGCCAGCAGTTTGACCCGCGGCTACACCTTC. Protein sequence: CASSLTRGYTF.

The rearrangement uses TRBV4-2 and TRBJ2-5; either TRBD1 or TRBD2 may supply D (5 bases each). V was shortened by 1 base and J by 5 bases, with 17 bases between the two germline ends. This CDR3 region has 16 residues. Germline V gene sequence: CDR1 LGHNA, CDR2 YNFKEQ. CDR3 bases: TGTGCCAGCAGCCAAGGAGGGAAGGGGTTCGGTGAGACCCAGTACTTC. Translating gives CASSQGGKGFGETQYF.

CDR3 nucleotides: TGCGCCAGCAGCCCCGGGCTGGCTAGCGGTTTCGGAAATGAGCAGTTCTTC. Its protein product is CASSPGLASGFGNEQFF. The chain carries TRBV5-1 and TRBJ2-1; 7 bases are shared with TRBD2. The CDR3 spans 17 residues. From germline, CDR1 is SGHRS and CDR2 YFSETQ. The J segment lost 7 bases and the V segment lost 4 bases, leaving 17 bases of the junction unmatched.

This clonotype was detected a few times. The chain recombines TRBV11-2 with TRBJ1-1; unclear D gene. The CDR3 runs to 14 residues. Deletions cut 2 bases from V and 5 bases from J, with 12 bases between. Germline values: CDR1 SGHAT, CDR2 FQNNGV. CDR3: CASSLILVATEAFF. The CDR3, as DNA: TGTGCCAGCAGCTTAATTCTCGTCGCAACTGAAGCTTTCTTT.

This clonotype was counted ten times or more. V gene TRBV7-6 combines with J gene TRBJ2-2; D may be TRBD1 (6 bases). V lost 1 base, J lost 15 bases, and 15 bases lay in between. The germline CDR1 and CDR2 sequences are SGHVS and FNYEAQ. The CDR3 runs 13 residues. The CDR3 DNA follows: TGTGCCAGCAGCTTAGGAAGGGGGTGGACGTTGTTTTTT. Translating it yields CASSLGRGWTLFF.

The chain has TRBV29-1 and TRBJ1-1; TRBD1 might be the D (6 bases). The germline CDR1 and CDR2 sequences are SQVTM and ANQGSEA. The CDR3 runs to 13 residues. V was pared by 3 bases and J by 1 base, with 9 bases between. CDR3 loop: CSVEGQQNTEAFF. For the CDR3, the DNA is TGCAGCGTTGAGGGACAACAGAACACTGAAGCTTTCTTT.